This T cell receptor beta chain emerged from a study of blood T cells in healthy people across ages. Primers used in a second PCR of roughly 6 to 12 cycles were a sample-barcoded 5' primer and a J-beta primer mix. TCRdb analysed the 5' RACE reads with MiXCR anew, one entry per CDR3 protein. The data hold 500,000 to 600,000 distinct CDR3 sequences, with 27% observed a single time. This CDR3 is 13 amino acids long. V was pared by 4 bases and J by 7 bases, with 9 bases between. Germline V CDR1 and CDR2: SGHRS, YFSETQ. The TCR sequence derives from a woman between 65 and 79 years old in good health. Sequencing was done on a sample of blood. The rearrangement uses TRBV5-1 and TRBJ1-6; D not resolved. The CDR3 DNA reads TGCGCCAGCAGCCCAGGTACCAATTCACCCCTCCACTTT. Encoded protein: CASSPGTNSPLHF.